Below, 16 T cell receptor beta chains from the same sample are listed, as sequenced in a study of cytomegalovirus exposure and HLA in healthy donors. Assay: immunoSEQ multiplex PCR; the TCRdb copy retains only in-frame clones and omits some. The sample has some 130,000 clones, roughly 88% seen once. Sequencing was performed on PBMCs. The source of these receptors is a woman aged 18-29 years in good health and CMV-seropositive.

The J gene is TRBJ2-3, the V gene TRBV7-3, with TRBD1 identical over 9 bases. Germline loops: CDR1 SGHTA, CDR2 FQGTGA. The V segment lost 5 bases and the J segment 2 bases; nucleotides outside the gene matches: 5. The length of the CDR3 is 15 residues. This CDR3 reads CASSGTGRPTDTQYF. CDR3 bases: TGTGCCAGCAGCGGGACAGGGCGGCCCACAGATACGCAGTATTTT.

The chain uses TRBV16 and TRBJ2-2, with 7 bases lining up with TRBD1. CDR3 length: 13 residues. V was clipped by 3 bases and J by 6 bases; unmatched bases: 1. From germline, CDR1 is KGHSY and CDR2 FQNENV. The CDR3: CASSHDRAGELFF. CDR3 nucleotide sequence: TGTGCCAGCAGCCACGACAGGGCCGGGGAGCTGTTTTTT.

This clone has only a few counts. CDR3 in amino acids: CASSQDWGGRETQYF. CDR3 DNA: TGTGCCAGCAGCCAAGATTGGGGGGGCCGGGAGACCCAGTACTTC. V is TRBV4-2 and J is TRBJ2-5; D is possibly TRBD2 (7 bases). Germline V gene lookup returns CDR1 LGHNA and CDR2 YNFKEQ. This CDR3 is built from 15 residues. Trimming removed 0 bases at V and 5 bases at J, with 13 bases between.

CDR3: CASSITGTYEQYF. The DNA of the CDR3 is TGTGCCAGCAGCATTACAGGGACCTACGAGCAGTACTTC. The chain joins TRBV13 to TRBJ2-7; tentatively, D is TRBD1 (6 bases). The V end was cut by 5 bases, the J end by 2 bases, with 10 bases between. This CDR3 comprises 13 residues. The germline gives CDR1 PRHDT, CDR2 FYEKMQ (reference sequence).

The chain has TRBV5-8 and TRBJ2-1; D is uncertain. This CDR3 region has 15 residues. Trimming took 0 bases from V and 4 from J, leaving 11 bases between them. The V gene's germline CDR1 is SGHTS and CDR2 YDEGEE. In DNA, the CDR3 is TGTGCCAGCAGCTTGGAGCAGGTTCCTTACAATGAGCAGTTCTTC. Protein: CASSLEQVPYNEQFF.

CDR3 DNA: TGCGCCAGCAGCCTGGAGGGACAGGGGGGTGGTGGCTACACCTTC. Encoded protein: CASSLEGQGGGGYTF. The chain recombines TRBV5-1 with TRBJ1-2; 11 bases align to TRBD1. The CDR3 consists of 15 residues. V was pared by 4 bases and J by 7 bases, with 9 bases of the junction left unmatched. Germline values: CDR1 SGHRS, CDR2 YFSETQ.

The rearrangement links TRBV5-4 to TRBJ2-1; tentatively, D is TRBD1 (7 bases). Trimming removed 0 bases at V and 1 base at J, with 14 bases between. Germline CDR1 is SGHNT and CDR2 is YYREEE (reference sequence). The CDR3 is 17 residues long. CDR3 bases: TGTGCCAGCAGCTTGGGCAGGGGGGTTGGGTCCTACAATGAGCAGTTCTTC. It codes for CASSLGRGVGSYNEQFF.

V and J are TRBV6-5 and TRBJ2-4; 8 bases fit TRBD1. CDR3 length: 15 amino acids. J was trimmed by 2 bases and V by 6 bases; bases with no gene match: 6. Germline CDR1 MNHEY, CDR2 SVGAGI. The CDR3, as DNA: TGTGCCAGCAGCAATGACAGGGGTACCAAAAACATTCAGTACTTC. It translates to CASSNDRGTKNIQYF.

The V and J genes are TRBV4-1 and TRBJ1-1; 9 bases align to TRBD1. The germline gives CDR1 MGHRA, CDR2 YSYEKL. The CDR3 is 17 amino acids. The trim removed 0 bases at V and 4 bases at J, leaving 9 bases unmatched. CDR3 loop: CASSQDTSRDRVTEAFF. CDR3 coding DNA: TGCGCCAGCAGCCAAGATACGTCCCGGGACAGGGTCACTGAAGCTTTCTTT.

This chain connects TRBV7-2 to TRBJ1-2; no reliable D call. This CDR3 contains 13 residues. Germline V gene sequence: CDR1 SGHTA, CDR2 FQGNSA. Trimming left V 3 bases short and J 9 bases short, with 14 bases between. DNA for the CDR3: TGTGCCAGCAGCTTCGACATTAATAGGAGCTACACCTTC. It specifies CASSFDINRSYTF.

The CDR3 DNA is TGTGCCACCAAGGGGACAGGGGCCCGTCATTTCGTCACCGGGGAGCTGTTTTTT. Translation gives CATKGTGARHFVTGELFF. The chain couples TRBV19 to TRBJ2-2; 10 nucleotides align to TRBD1. V was clipped by 10 bases and J by 4 bases; unmatched bases: 18. From germline, CDR1 is LNHDA and CDR2 SQIVND (reference sequence). The CDR3 loop spans 18 amino acids.

V is TRBV7-6 and J is TRBJ1-5; the D is unclear. CDR1 and CDR2 (germline): SGHVS, FNYEAQ. Deletions cut 1 base from V and 6 bases from J, with 7 bases between. This CDR3 is built from 13 residues. CDR3 in DNA: TGTGCCAGCAGCTTAGATCCCCGTCAGCCCCAGCATTTT. It encodes CASSLDPRQPQHF.

V is TRBV5-8 and J is TRBJ1-3; tentative D call: TRBD1 (6 bases). Germline-derived CDR1 and CDR2 are SGHTS and YDEGEE. V was trimmed by 4 bases and J by 2 bases, leaving 10 bases between them. This CDR3 region has 14 residues. The CDR3 loop is CASSQRQAGNTIYF. The CDR3 DNA reads as TGTGCCAGCAGCCAACGACAGGCTGGAAACACCATATATTTT.

The CDR3 nucleotides are TGTGCCAGCAGTACAGGACAGGGGGCTTATGGCTACACCTTC. This translates into CASSTGQGAYGYTF. The chain couples TRBV27 to TRBJ1-2, with TRBD1 matching 11 bases. J lost 5 bases, V lost 5 bases, and 4 bases had no gene match. The CDR3 is 14 amino acids. Germline V gene sequence: CDR1 MNHEY, CDR2 SMNVEV (reference sequence).

The chain recombines TRBV23-1 with TRBJ1-2, with 9 positions matching TRBD1. TRBV23-1 is known as an ORF, though its function is uncertain. Trimming at V came to 4 bases and at J to 2 bases, leaving 14 bases not matched to a gene. The CDR3 is made up of 18 amino acids. The CDR3 is CASSPPWTGEIENYGYTF. As DNA, the CDR3 is TGCGCCAGCAGTCCACCCTGGACAGGGGAAATCGAGAACTATGGCTACACCTTC.

This chain joins TRBV30 and TRBJ1-2, with D tentatively TRBD1 (6 bases). Per the germline V gene, CDR1 is GTSNPN and CDR2 is SVGIG (reference sequence). V lost 8 bases and J 8 bases, leaving 18 bases between the germline ends. The CDR3 length is 12 residues. The CDR3 loop reads CARGRAGEGYTF. For the CDR3, the DNA is TGTGCCCGGGGGAGGGCAGGGGAAGGCTACACCTTC. Looking up the rest from reference TRBV30 and TRBJ1-2 gives the full variable domain: SQTIHQWPATLVQPVGSPLSLECTVEGTSNPNLYWYRQAAGRGLQLLFYSVGIGQISSEVPQNLSASRPQDRQFILSSKKLLLSDSGFYLCARGRAGEGYTFGSGTRLTVV.